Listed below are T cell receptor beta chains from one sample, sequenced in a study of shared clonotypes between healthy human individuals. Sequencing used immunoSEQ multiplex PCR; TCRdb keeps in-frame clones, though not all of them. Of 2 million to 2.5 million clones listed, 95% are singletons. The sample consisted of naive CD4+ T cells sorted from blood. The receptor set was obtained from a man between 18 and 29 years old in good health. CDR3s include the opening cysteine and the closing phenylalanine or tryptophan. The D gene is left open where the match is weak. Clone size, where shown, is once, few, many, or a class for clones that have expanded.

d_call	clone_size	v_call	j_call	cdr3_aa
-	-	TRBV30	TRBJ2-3	CAWSPMGKGTSTDTQYF
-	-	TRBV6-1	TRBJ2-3	CASSEARSGVGTDTQYF
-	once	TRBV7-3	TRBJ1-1	CASSFKGGLYEGNTEAFF
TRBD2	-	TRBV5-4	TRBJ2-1	CASSSGTSGTYEQFF
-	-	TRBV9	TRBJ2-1	CASSVAGWGSYNEQFF
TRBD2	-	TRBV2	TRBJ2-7	CASRRLAGHEQYF
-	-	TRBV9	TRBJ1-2	CASSERGAYGYTF
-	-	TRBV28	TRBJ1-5	CASSRRENGHF
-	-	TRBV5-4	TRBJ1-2	CAGSLEGGPYGYTF
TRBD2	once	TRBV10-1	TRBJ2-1	CASSEPRRGANEQFF
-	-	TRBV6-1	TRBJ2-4	CASRRVDLAKNIQYF
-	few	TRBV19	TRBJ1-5	CASTPRGIGQPQHF
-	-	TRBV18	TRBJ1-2	CASSPARDYGYTF
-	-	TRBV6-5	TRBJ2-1	CASTLSGGNEQFF
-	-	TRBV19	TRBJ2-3	CASSISDTQYF
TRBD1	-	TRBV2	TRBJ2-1	CASSLRDRGLDEQFF
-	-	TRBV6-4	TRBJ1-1	CASSALGGNTEAFF
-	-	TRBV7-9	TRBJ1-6	CASSLDDNSPLHF
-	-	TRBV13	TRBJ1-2	CASSPGVGAINYGYTF
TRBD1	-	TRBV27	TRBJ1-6	CASSHRKPGQGIGSYNSPLHF
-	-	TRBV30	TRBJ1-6	CAWSVVGNSYNSPLHF
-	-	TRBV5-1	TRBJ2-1	CASSFGTTNSYNEQFF
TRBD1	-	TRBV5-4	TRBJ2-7	CASSLVPTGTGGRKYF
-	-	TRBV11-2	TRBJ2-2	CASSITGWWTTEQGELFF
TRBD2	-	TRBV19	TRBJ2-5	CASSRLAGGLETQYF
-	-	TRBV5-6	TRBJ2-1	CASSSGISSSYNEQFF
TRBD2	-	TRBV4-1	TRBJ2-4	CASSPRGRGDRDIQYF
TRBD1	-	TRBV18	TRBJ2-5	CASSPKTGVETQYF
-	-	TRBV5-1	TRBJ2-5	CASRWALLGETQYF
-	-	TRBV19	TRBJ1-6	CASKERENSPLHF
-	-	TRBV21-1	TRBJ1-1	CASSTGTGSTDTEAFF
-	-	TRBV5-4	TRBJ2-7	CASSLSQGTTYEQYF
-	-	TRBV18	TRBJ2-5	CASSPVGETQYF
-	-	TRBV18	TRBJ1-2	CASSLGTNYGYTF
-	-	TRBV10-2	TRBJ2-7	CASGKSRESYEQYF
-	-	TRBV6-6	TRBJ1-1	CASQNTEAFF
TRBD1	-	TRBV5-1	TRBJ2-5	CASSTGTVETQYF
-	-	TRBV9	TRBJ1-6	CASSVGSYNSPLHF
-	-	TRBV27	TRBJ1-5	CASSRTPPKLGNQPQHF
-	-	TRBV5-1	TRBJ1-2	CASSLAGVQVYGYTF
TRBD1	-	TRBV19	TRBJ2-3	CASSSTGGLTADTQYF
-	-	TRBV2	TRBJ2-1	CASLSEVTGQNEQFF
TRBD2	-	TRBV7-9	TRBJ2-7	CASSPSGSSYEQYF
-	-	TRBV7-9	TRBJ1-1	CASSPRAGSTEAFF
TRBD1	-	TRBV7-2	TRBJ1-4	CASSLVRQGRTNEKLFF
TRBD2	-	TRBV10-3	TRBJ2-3	CAITALAGEATQYF
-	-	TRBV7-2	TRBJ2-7	CASSFGQNYEQYF
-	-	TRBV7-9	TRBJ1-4	CASSLSTVTLEKLFF
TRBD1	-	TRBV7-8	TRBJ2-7	CASSSGDRLYEQYF
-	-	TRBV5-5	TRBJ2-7	CASSGRVGTYEQYF
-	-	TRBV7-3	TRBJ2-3	CASSLNGWGTDTQYF
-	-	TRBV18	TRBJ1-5	CASSPSRTTLGQPQHF
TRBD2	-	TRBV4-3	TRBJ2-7	CASSQLAGDNYEQYF
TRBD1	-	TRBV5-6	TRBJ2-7	CASSLPKDRDAYEQYF